The 6 T cell receptor beta chains in this list originate from one sample, sequenced in a study of blood T cell repertoires in COVID-19. TCRdb keeps only in-frame clones here, not all; method: immunoSEQ multiplex PCR. The table lists more than 85,000 clones, approximately 85% of them singletons. Input material: peripheral blood. Receptors were obtained from a man aged 40-49 years with active or convalescent COVID-19.

The chain combines TRBV18 with TRBJ2-1; D perhaps matches TRBD2 (6 bases). The CDR3 totals 14 residues. Trimming stripped 3 bases from V and 3 bases from J, with 9 bases between. The germline gives CDR1 KGHSH, CDR2 LQKENI. The CDR3: CASSPQGGYNEQFF. CDR3 DNA sequence: TGTGCCAGCTCACCGCAGGGAGGCTACAATGAGCAGTTCTTC.

The chain uses TRBV10-3 and TRBJ1-1, with D tentatively TRBD1 (6 bases). The CDR3 has 15 amino acids. V was shortened by 3 bases and J by 4 bases, with 15 bases between the two germline ends. Germline V gene lookup returns CDR1 ENHRY and CDR2 SYGVKD. The CDR3 loop reads CAISDSAQGTTEAFF. The CDR3 nucleotides are TGTGCCATCAGTGATTCTGCGCAGGGGACCACTGAAGCTTTCTTT.

The rearrangement links TRBV6-5 to TRBJ2-7; D possibly corresponds to TRBD1 (6 bases). The CDR3 totals 13 residues. Germline assignment: CDR1 MNHEY and CDR2 SVGAGI. CDR3 coding DNA: TGTGCTTGTATGACAGGTCTATCCTACGAGCAGTACTTC. Its translation: CACMTGLSYEQYF.

The chain joins TRBV15 to TRBJ1-2; 9 bases are a match to TRBD1. This CDR3 spans 14 amino acids. With V trimmed by 6 bases and J by 2 bases, 4 bases remained unmatched. Germline CDR1 is LNHNV and CDR2 is YYDKDF (reference sequence). The CDR3 here is CATRGTGLNYGYTF. The CDR3 DNA follows: TGTGCCACCAGAGGGACAGGGTTAAACTATGGCTACACCTTC.

The chain couples TRBV19 to TRBJ1-6; D ambiguous. Trimming shortened V by 2 bases and J by 8 bases, and 16 bases separated the two germline ends. The germline CDR1 and CDR2 sequences are LNHDA and SQIVND (reference sequence). This CDR3 has 16 amino acids. The DNA of the CDR3 is TGTGCCAGTAGTATATCACAGCAAGAGGGTTATTCACCCCTCCACTTT. This encodes CASSISQQEGYSPLHF. Looking up the rest from reference TRBV19 and TRBJ1-6 gives the full variable domain: DGGITQSPKYLFRKEGQNVTLSCEQNLNHDAMYWYRQDPGQGLRLIYYSQIVNDFQKGDIAEGYSVSREKKESFPLTVTSAQKNPTAFYLCASSISQQEGYSPLHFGNGTRLTVT.

V and J are TRBV4-1 and TRBJ1-2; TRBD1 aligns across 10 bases. Per the germline V gene, CDR1 is MGHRA and CDR2 is YSYEKL. The junction had 2 bases not matched to a gene; V was cut back by 5 bases and J by 5 bases. CDR3 length: 13 residues. The CDR3 sequence: CASSAGQGYGYTF. CDR3 DNA: TGCGCCAGCAGCGCGGGACAGGGGTATGGCTACACCTTC.